Each of the 28 T cell receptor beta chains below was sequenced from the same sample in a study of shared T cell receptors in the human thymus. Using immunoSEQ multiplex PCR, the repertoire was profiled, and TCRdb retains in-frame clones only, with some absent. The repertoire holds under 450,000 clones, with just under 95% as singletons. Sequencing was performed on thymocytes. The receptors stem from a human donor.

V gene TRBV5-4 combines with J gene TRBJ1-2; D is uncertain. The ends were cut back, 4 bases at V and 7 bases at J, with 11 bases in the middle. CDR1 is SGHNT and CDR2 is YYREEE in the germline V gene (reference sequence). The CDR3 covers 12 residues. The CDR3 region is CASSRSKGGYTF. The CDR3 DNA reads TGTGCCAGCAGCCGGTCAAAGGGTGGCTACACCTTC.

This rearrangement joins TRBV10-1 to TRBJ2-7; the D is unclear. Germline V gene lookup returns CDR1 WNHNN and CDR2 SYGVQD (reference sequence). V was cut by 1 base and J by 7 bases, with 17 bases left in between. CDR3 size: 15 residues. The CDR3 sequence is CASSEYSRSLEEQYF. Here the CDR3 DNA reads TGCGCCAGCAGTGAGTACAGCAGGAGCCTCGAGGAGCAGTACTTC.

The chain carries TRBV4-1 and TRBJ2-1; D unresolved. Trimming cost V 0 bases and J 5 bases, with 17 bases left between them. Germline V gene lookup returns CDR1 MGHRA and CDR2 YSYEKL. This CDR3 spans 17 amino acids. This CDR3 is CASSQEPRGAGHNEQFF. The CDR3 DNA sequence: TGCGCCAGCAGCCAAGAACCACGAGGAGCCGGACACAATGAGCAGTTCTTC.

V gene TRBV19 combines with J gene TRBJ2-7; no reliable D call. CDR3 length equals 16 residues. The germline V and J ends were trimmed by 5 bases and 3 bases, with 20 bases remaining between them. CDR1 and CDR2 from the germline V gene are LNHDA and SQIVND (reference sequence). For the CDR3, the DNA is TGTGCCAGTAGTCCGCACTCGACCGAGTCCCGCTACGAGCAGTACTTC. Translating it yields CASSPHSTESRYEQYF.

The genes are TRBV30 and TRBJ2-5; TRBD2 might be the D (6 bases). Trimming removed 4 bases at V and 4 bases at J, with 28 bases between. This CDR3 contains 18 residues. Germline-derived CDR1 and CDR2 are GTSNPN and SVGIG (reference sequence). The CDR3 DNA reads TGTGCCTGGACCGTAAGGGCTAGCGAACCCTTCATCCGAGAGACCCAGTACTTC. Its protein product is CAWTVRASEPFIRETQYF.

This rearrangement joins TRBV19 to TRBJ2-1; 9 positions match TRBD1. Germline trimming cut 6 bases from V and 7 bases from J; bases unmatched to any gene: 7. Germline V gene sequence: CDR1 LNHDA, CDR2 SQIVND (reference sequence). This CDR3 is built from 14 residues. The chain's CDR3 is CASRIRDRENEQFF. The CDR3 DNA sequence: TGTGCCAGTAGGATCCGGGACAGGGAGAATGAGCAGTTCTTC.

The CDR3 here is CASSIGSGSGTYEQYF. The CDR3 DNA reads as TGTGCCAGTAGTATAGGAAGCGGGAGTGGGACCTACGAGCAGTACTTC. The chain couples TRBV19 to TRBJ2-7; TRBD2 agrees at 8 bases. The trim removed 1 base at V and 2 bases at J, leaving 7 bases unmatched. Per germline, CDR1 LNHDA and CDR2 SQIVND (reference sequence). This CDR3 comprises 16 residues.

This clone was counted once. The V call is TRBV11-3, the J call TRBJ2-1, with D perhaps given as TRBD1 or TRBD2 (6 bases each). The CDR3 loop spans 17 amino acids. Looked up from germline, CDR1 is SGHNT and CDR2 is YENEEA. Trimming stripped 1 base from V and 5 bases from J, with 18 bases between. The CDR3 here is CASSLGGGTLLDNEQFF. Written as DNA, the CDR3 is TGTGCCAGCAGCTTAGGAGGCGGGACACTTTTGGACAATGAGCAGTTCTTC. The variable domain in full, completed from reference TRBV11-3 and TRBJ2-1, reads EAGVVQSPRYKIIEKKQPVAFWCNPISGHNTLYWYLQNLGQGPELLIRYENEEAVDDSQLPKDRFSAERLKGVDSTLKIQPAELGDSAVYLCASSLGGGTLLDNEQFFGPGTRLTVL.

This clone has only one observation. This chain uses TRBV30 with TRBJ1-1, with 10 bases identical to TRBD1. V lost 3 bases and J lost 6; bases outside the gene matches: 13. Germline V gene sequence: CDR1 GTSNPN, CDR2 SVGIG (reference sequence). The CDR3 is 16 residues long. The CDR3 bases are TGTGCCTGGAGCCCGACCCCCTTGACAGGGGGCCCTGAAGCTTTCTTT. Its protein product is CAWSPTPLTGGPEAFF.

V usage is TRBV28 and J usage is TRBJ1-5; TRBD1 matches 7 bases. Per the germline V gene, CDR1 is MDHEN and CDR2 is SYDVKM. The CDR3 runs 17 residues. Trimming took 4 bases from V and 2 from J; bases not matched to a gene: 11. DNA of the CDR3: TGTGCCAGCAGTTCCCCAGACAGGGATGGAGGCAATCAGCCCCAGCATTTT. Its translation: CASSSPDRDGGNQPQHF.

The chain joins TRBV11-1 to TRBJ2-5; tentative D call: TRBD2 (6 bases). Trimming removed 2 bases from V and 5 bases from J, with 18 bases in between. There are 16 residues in the CDR3. Germline CDR1 SGHAT, CDR2 FQDESV (reference sequence). CDR3 DNA sequence: TGTGCCAGCAGCTTACCGGGACTCCCCGACGGGGAGACCCAGTACTTC. As protein: CASSLPGLPDGETQYF. Variable domain in full (rest from reference TRBV11-1 and TRBJ2-5): EAEVAQSPRYKITEKSQAVAFWCDPISGHATLYWYRQILGQGPELLVQFQDESVVDDSQLPKDRFSAERLKGVDSTLKIQPAELGDSAMYLCASSLPGLPDGETQYFGPGTRLLVL.

This chain uses TRBV7-2 with TRBJ1-1; tentatively, D is TRBD1 (6 bases). The CDR3 totals 17 residues. The V end lost 0 bases, the J end lost 0 bases, and 14 bases lay between the germline ends. Germline V lookup: CDR1 SGHTA, CDR2 FQGNSA. The CDR3 sequence is CASSLAREGVVNTEAFF. CDR3 in DNA: TGTGCCAGCAGCTTAGCGCGGGAGGGGGTGGTGAACACTGAAGCTTTCTTT. Full variable domain (rest looked up from reference TRBV7-2 and TRBJ1-1): GAGVSQSPSNKVTEKGKDVELRCDPISGHTALYWYRQSLGQGLEFLIYFQGNSAPDKSGLPSDRFSAERTGGSVSTLTIQRTQQEDSAVYLCASSLAREGVVNTEAFFGQGTRLTVV.

The V call is TRBV10-2, the J call TRBJ2-7; weak D call: TRBD2 (5 bases). This CDR3 comprises 12 residues. Germline lookup yields CDR1 WSHSY and CDR2 SAAADI. The V gene lost 10 bases and the J gene lost 3 bases, with 13 bases spanning the gap. CDR3 DNA sequence: TGCGCCATCCGCGGGCCCCTCTACGAGCAGTACTTC. Translating gives CAIRGPLYEQYF.

J is TRBJ1-1 and V is TRBV15, with 7 bases aligning to TRBD1. The CDR3 runs to 18 residues. V shed 3 bases, J shed 1 base, and the junction held 14 bases outside the gene matches. The germline V gene has CDR1 LNHNV and CDR2 YYDKDF (reference sequence). In DNA form, the CDR3 reads TGTGCCACCAGCAGGGATATCCGTCCCGGGACAGAGAACACTGAAGCTTTCTTT. Translating it yields CATSRDIRPGTENTEAFF.

This rearrangement joins TRBV28 to TRBJ1-3, with D tentatively TRBD1 (5 bases). This CDR3 comprises 16 residues. Trimming stripped 7 bases from V and 0 bases from J, with 16 bases between. Germline CDR1 and CDR2: MDHEN and SYDVKM. CDR3 region: CASTLNGGSSGNTIYF. In DNA, the CDR3 is TGTGCCAGCACCCTGAATGGGGGGAGCTCTGGAAACACCATATATTTT.

The rearrangement joins TRBV28 to TRBJ1-1; TRBD1 agrees at 7 bases. This CDR3 contains 14 residues. Germline CDR1 and CDR2: MDHEN and SYDVKM. V shed 5 bases, J shed 5 bases, and the junction held 8 bases outside the gene matches. CDR3 in amino acids: CASSRQGLGTEAFF. DNA for the CDR3: TGTGCCAGCAGTCGACAGGGACTGGGGACTGAAGCTTTCTTT.

This chain uses TRBV7-2 with TRBJ2-4; 12 bases are shared with TRBD2. Looked up from germline, CDR1 is SGHTA and CDR2 is FQGNSA. The V and J ends lost 3 bases and 0 bases, in that order; junction bases with no gene match: 9. The CDR3 is 19 residues long. CDR3 sequence reads: CASSFTSGRTPLAKNIQYF. The CDR3 nucleotides read TGTGCCAGCAGCTTCACTAGCGGGAGGACCCCTCTAGCCAAAAACATTCAGTACTTC.

This clone was observed a single time. The chain joins TRBV7-6 to TRBJ2-3; possible D gene TRBD1, 6 bases. CDR1 and CDR2 (germline): SGHVS, FNYEAQ. V gave up 1 base and J gave up 6 bases, with 11 bases separating them. The CDR3 is made up of 14 amino acids. The DNA of the CDR3 is TGTGCCAGCAGCTTAGAAGGGGGAGCGGATACGCAGTATTTT. Amino acid sequence: CASSLEGGADTQYF.

The gene calls are TRBV7-3 and TRBJ2-7, with TRBD1 matching over 9 bases. The CDR3 runs 17 residues. The V segment lost 0 bases and the J segment 1 base; nucleotides outside the gene matches: 7. Germline CDR1 is SGHTA and CDR2 is FQGTGA. CDR3 bases: TGTGCCAGCAGCTTAACTCACAGGACAGGGGATTCCTACGAGCAGTACTTC. Its translation is CASSLTHRTGDSYEQYF. Drawing the rest from reference TRBV7-3 and TRBJ2-7, the complete variable domain is GAGVSQTPSNKVTEKGKYVELRCDPISGHTALYWYRQSLGQGPEFLIYFQGTGAADDSGLPNDRFFAVRPEGSVSTLKIQRTERGDSAVYLCASSLTHRTGDSYEQYFGPGTRLTVT.

The chain has TRBV7-9 and TRBJ2-7, with 7 bases lining up with TRBD2. The CDR3 contains 17 residues. Germline V CDR1 and CDR2: SEHNR, FQNEAQ (reference sequence). The junction had 17 bases not matched to a gene; V was cut back by 5 bases and J by 4 bases. The CDR3 sequence is CASSLTPTSSDSYEQYF. CDR3 nucleotides: TGTGCCAGCAGCCTGACCCCGACTAGCTCCGATTCATACGAGCAGTACTTC.

The rearrangement uses TRBV15 and TRBJ2-2; perhaps D is TRBD1 or TRBD2 (5 bases each). The CDR3 contains 20 residues. Trimming took off 5 bases at V and 1 base at J, with 26 bases between the two ends. Per the germline V gene, CDR1 is LNHNV and CDR2 is YYDKDF (reference sequence). CDR3 loop: CATSPSTFRDPPVNTGELFF. The CDR3 DNA reads TGTGCCACCAGCCCTTCAACGTTCCGGGACCCCCCGGTGAACACCGGGGAGCTGTTTTTT.

The CDR3 nucleotides read TGTGCCCGGGGGCAGGCGAGTCGCGAGCAGTACTTC. Translation: CARGQASREQYF. The V gene is TRBV2, the J gene TRBJ2-7; D is perhaps TRBD1 or TRBD2 (6 bases each). The CDR3 extends over 12 amino acids. The V and J ends lost 11 bases and 6 bases respectively, with 17 bases between them. Germline V lookup: CDR1 SNHLY, CDR2 FYNNEI.

This clone was found once. CDR3 coding DNA: TGTGCCAGCAGTGAATACGGGGTTTCCTACAATGAGCAGTTCTTC. Translation: CASSEYGVSYNEQFF. This chain links TRBV25-1 with TRBJ2-1; D possibly corresponds to TRBD2 (5 bases). Germline V gene lookup returns CDR1 MGHDK and CDR2 SYGVNS. This CDR3 comprises 15 residues. The V end lost 0 bases, the J end lost 1 base, and 7 bases lay between the germline ends. Complete variable domain (other parts from reference TRBV25-1 and TRBJ2-1): EADIYQTPRYLVIGTGKKITLECSQTMGHDKMYWYQQDPGMELHLIHYSYGVNSTEKGDLSSESTVSRIRTEHFPLTLESARPSHTSQYLCASSEYGVSYNEQFFGPGTRLTVL.

The chain links TRBV9 to TRBJ2-4, with TRBD2 matching 7 bases. This CDR3 spans 16 amino acids. CDR1 is SGDLS, CDR2 YYNGEE, per germline. V shed 0 bases, J shed 9 bases, and the junction held 12 bases outside the gene matches. In DNA, the CDR3 is TGTGCCAGCAGCGTAGATGGAAGGGAGGGAGGAGGCATTCAGTACTTC. It is translated as CASSVDGREGGGIQYF.

The chain's CDR3 is CASSANRTANTEAFF. For the CDR3, the DNA is TGTGCCAGTAGCGCGAATCGGACAGCGAACACTGAAGCTTTCTTT. V is TRBV19 and J is TRBJ1-1, with D possibly TRBD1 on 6 matching bases. Germline values: CDR1 LNHDA, CDR2 SQIVND (reference sequence). V lost 6 bases, J lost 1 base, and 15 bases lay in between. CDR3 length: 15 amino acids.

This chain connects TRBV18 to TRBJ2-1; 7 bases match TRBD2. Germline V gene lookup returns CDR1 KGHSH and CDR2 LQKENI. V lost 3 bases and J lost 5; bases outside the gene matches: 13. The CDR3 runs to 17 residues. The CDR3 protein is CASSPAAPSGGDNEQFF. The CDR3 DNA is TGTGCCAGCTCACCCGCGGCCCCTAGCGGAGGGGACAATGAGCAGTTCTTC.

This chain connects TRBV7-2 to TRBJ2-1, with D possibly called TRBD1 or TRBD2 (5 bases each). In germline, CDR1 is SGHTA, CDR2 FQGNSA. The CDR3 has 15 residues. The germline V and J ends were trimmed by 4 bases and 4 bases, with 14 bases remaining between them. The CDR3 nucleotides are TGTGCCAGCAGCTCCACACCGGGACGTTACAATGAGCAGTTCTTC. The encoded protein is CASSSTPGRYNEQFF.

The V and J genes are TRBV11-3 and TRBJ2-1; 7 bases are a match to TRBD2. Germline CDR1 reads SGHNT; CDR2 reads YENEEA. Trimming removed 5 bases from V and 6 bases from J; junction bases left unmatched: 13. The CDR3 loop spans 16 amino acids. The CDR3 region is CASSHHHEREGNEQFF. The CDR3 bases are TGTGCCAGCAGCCATCATCATGAGCGGGAAGGCAATGAGCAGTTCTTC.